This T cell receptor (beta chain) was profiled in a study of shared clonotypes between healthy human individuals. Whole-study results and caveats: It was expected that sequencing depth would affect clonotype sharing among donors. Estimated richness values were generally larger in naive subsets than in memory subsets. For naive CD4 cells, 4% to 6% of clonotypes were shared across a few donors.

Running of the assay took place at deep level. Clones were read by immunoSEQ multiplex PCR, and TCRdb kept only the in-frame ones, dropping some. Among roughly 2.2 million clones, about 92% were seen once, and the ten largest hold 0.35% to 0.5%. Between the trimmed V and J ends, which lost 3 bases and 4 bases, there was a span of 9 bases. The germline gives CDR1 MNHEY, CDR2 SMNVEV (reference sequence). The CDR3 has 13 amino acids. This clone showed up just a few times. Its cognate antigen is unknown. The sequence was collected from a man aged 18 to 30 in good health. Some clones in this sample may be carry-over from other donors' samples. Sequenced input: naive CD4+ T cells from PBMCs. Subset: CD45RA+ positively selected. The chain is built from TRBV27 and TRBJ1-1, with D possibly TRBD1 on 5 matching bases. DNA of the CDR3: TGTGCCAGCAGTTTCCGGGGGAGCACTGAAGCTTTCTTT. Amino acids: CASSFRGSTEAFF.